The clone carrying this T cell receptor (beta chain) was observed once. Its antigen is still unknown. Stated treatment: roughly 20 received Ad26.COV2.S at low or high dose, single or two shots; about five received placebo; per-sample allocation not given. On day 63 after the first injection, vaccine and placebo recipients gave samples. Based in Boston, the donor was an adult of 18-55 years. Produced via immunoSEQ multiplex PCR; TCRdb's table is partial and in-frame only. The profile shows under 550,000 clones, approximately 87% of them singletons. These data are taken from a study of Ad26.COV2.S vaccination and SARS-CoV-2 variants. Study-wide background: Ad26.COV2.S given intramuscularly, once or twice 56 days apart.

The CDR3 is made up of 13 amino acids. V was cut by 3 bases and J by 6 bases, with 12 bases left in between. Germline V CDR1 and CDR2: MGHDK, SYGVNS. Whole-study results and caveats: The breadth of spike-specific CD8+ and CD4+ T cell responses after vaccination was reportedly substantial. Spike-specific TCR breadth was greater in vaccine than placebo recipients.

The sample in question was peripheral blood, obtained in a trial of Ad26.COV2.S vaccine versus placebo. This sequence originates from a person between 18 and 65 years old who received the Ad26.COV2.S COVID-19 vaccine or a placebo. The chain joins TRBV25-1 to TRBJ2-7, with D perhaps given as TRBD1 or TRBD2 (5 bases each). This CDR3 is CASSDGAVGEQYF. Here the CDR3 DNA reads TGTGCCAGCAGTGACGGGGCCGTTGGCGAGCAGTACTTC.